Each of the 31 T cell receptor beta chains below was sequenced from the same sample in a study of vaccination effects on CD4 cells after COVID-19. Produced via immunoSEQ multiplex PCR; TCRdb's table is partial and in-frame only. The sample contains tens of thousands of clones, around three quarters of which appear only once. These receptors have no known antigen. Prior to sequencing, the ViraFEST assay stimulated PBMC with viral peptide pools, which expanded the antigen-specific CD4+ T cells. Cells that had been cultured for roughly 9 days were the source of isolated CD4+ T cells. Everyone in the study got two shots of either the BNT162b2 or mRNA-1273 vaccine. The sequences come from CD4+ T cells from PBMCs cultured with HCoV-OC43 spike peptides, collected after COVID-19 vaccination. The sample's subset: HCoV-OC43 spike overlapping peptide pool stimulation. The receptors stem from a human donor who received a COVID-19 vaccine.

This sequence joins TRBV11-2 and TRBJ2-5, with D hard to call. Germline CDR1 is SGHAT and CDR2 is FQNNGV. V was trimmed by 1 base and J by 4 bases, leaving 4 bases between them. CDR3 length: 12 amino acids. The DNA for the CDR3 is TGTGCCAGCAGCTTAGTAGCAGAGACCCAGTACTTC. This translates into CASSLVAETQYF.

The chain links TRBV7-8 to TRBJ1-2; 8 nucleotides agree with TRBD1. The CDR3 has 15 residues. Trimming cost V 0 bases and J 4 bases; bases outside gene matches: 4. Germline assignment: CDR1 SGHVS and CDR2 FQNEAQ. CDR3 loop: CASSLASGGGYGYTF. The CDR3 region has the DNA TGTGCCAGCAGCTTAGCATCAGGGGGCGGCTATGGCTACACCTTC.

CDR3 nucleotide sequence: TGTGCCAGCAGTTTGGGAGAGGGGTTTAATTCACCCCTCCACTTT. It is translated as CASSLGEGFNSPLHF. J is TRBJ1-6 and V is TRBV28; TRBD1 might be the D (5 bases). The V gene's germline CDR1 is MDHEN and CDR2 SYDVKM. CDR3 length: 15 residues. V lost 3 bases to trimming and J lost 6 bases, with 12 bases between them. Combining the CDR3 with reference TRBV28 and TRBJ1-6 gives the whole variable domain DVKVTQSSRYLVKRTGEKVFLECVQDMDHENMFWYRQDPGLGLRLIYFSYDVKMKEKGDIPEGYSVSREKKERFSLILESASTNQTSMYLCASSLGEGFNSPLHFGNGTRLTVT.

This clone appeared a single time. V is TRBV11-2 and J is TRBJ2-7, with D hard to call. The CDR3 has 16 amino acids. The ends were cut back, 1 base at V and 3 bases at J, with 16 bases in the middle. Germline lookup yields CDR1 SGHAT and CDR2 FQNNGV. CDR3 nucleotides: TGTGCCAGCAGCTTAGTTCCAACCACGCCACTCTACGAGCAGTACTTC. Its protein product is CASSLVPTTPLYEQYF.

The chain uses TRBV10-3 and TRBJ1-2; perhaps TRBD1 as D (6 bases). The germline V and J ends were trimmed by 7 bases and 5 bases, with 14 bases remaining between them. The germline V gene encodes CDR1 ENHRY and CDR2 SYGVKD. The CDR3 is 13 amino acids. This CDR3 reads CAITVDRQYGYTF. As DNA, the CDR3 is TGTGCCATCACTGTGGACAGACAGTATGGCTACACCTTC.

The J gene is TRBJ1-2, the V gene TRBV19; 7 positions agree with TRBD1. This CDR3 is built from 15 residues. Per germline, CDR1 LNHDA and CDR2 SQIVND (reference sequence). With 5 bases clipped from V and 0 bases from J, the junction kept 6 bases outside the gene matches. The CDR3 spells CASSLGTVANYGYTF. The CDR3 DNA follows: TGTGCCAGTAGTCTAGGGACAGTAGCTAACTATGGCTACACCTTC.

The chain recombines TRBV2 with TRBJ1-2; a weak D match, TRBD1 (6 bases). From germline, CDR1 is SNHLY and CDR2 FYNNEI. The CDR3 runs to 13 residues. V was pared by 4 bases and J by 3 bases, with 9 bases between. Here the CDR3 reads CASSAGEDYGYTF. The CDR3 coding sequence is TGTGCCAGCAGTGCAGGGGAGGACTATGGCTACACCTTC.

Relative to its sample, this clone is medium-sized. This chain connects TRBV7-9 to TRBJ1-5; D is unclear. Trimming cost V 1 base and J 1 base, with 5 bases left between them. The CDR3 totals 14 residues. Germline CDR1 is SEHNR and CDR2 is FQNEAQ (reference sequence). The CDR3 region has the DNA TGTGCCAGCAGCTTAGAGCGAAGCAATCAGCCCCAGCATTTT. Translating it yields CASSLERSNQPQHF.

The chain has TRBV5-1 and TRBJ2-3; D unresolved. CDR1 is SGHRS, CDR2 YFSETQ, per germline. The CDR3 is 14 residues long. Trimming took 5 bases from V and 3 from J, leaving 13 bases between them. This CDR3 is CASSLGADTDTQYF. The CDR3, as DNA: TGCGCCAGCAGTTTAGGAGCTGATACAGATACGCAGTATTTT.

CDR3: CASSLTAGPYGYTF. In DNA, the CDR3 is TGTGCCAGCAGCTTAACGGCGGGCCCCTATGGCTACACCTTC. The V call is TRBV7-9, the J call TRBJ1-2; no reliable D call. The CDR3 is 14 residues long. Germline lookup yields CDR1 SEHNR and CDR2 FQNEAQ (reference sequence). V lost 2 bases and J 4 bases, leaving 11 bases between the germline ends. The whole variable domain, remainder taken from reference TRBV7-9 and TRBJ1-2, is DTGVSQNPRHKITKRGQNVTFRCDPISEHNRLYWYRQTLGQGPEFLTYFQNEAQLEKSRLLSDRFSAERPKGSFSTLEIQRTEQGDSAMYLCASSLTAGPYGYTFGSGTRLTVV.

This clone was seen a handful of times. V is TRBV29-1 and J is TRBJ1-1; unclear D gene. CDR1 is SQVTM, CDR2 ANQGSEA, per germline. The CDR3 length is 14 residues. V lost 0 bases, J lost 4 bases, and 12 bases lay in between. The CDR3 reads CSVEEPGSFTEAFF. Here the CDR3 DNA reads TGCAGCGTTGAAGAGCCGGGGTCTTTCACTGAAGCTTTCTTT.

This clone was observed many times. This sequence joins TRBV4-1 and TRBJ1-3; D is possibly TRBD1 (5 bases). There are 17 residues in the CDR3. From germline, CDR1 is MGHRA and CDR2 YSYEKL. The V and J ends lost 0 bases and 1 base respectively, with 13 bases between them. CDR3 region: CASSQDPRGGSGNTIYF. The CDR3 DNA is TGCGCCAGCAGCCAAGATCCCCGTGGGGGGTCTGGAAACACCATATATTTT.

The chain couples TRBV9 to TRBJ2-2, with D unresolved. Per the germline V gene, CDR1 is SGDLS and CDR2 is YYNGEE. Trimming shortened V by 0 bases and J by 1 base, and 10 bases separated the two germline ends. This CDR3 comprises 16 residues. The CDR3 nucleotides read TGTGCCAGCAGCGTAGAAGGGCACATGAACACCGGGGAGCTGTTTTTT. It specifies CASSVEGHMNTGELFF.

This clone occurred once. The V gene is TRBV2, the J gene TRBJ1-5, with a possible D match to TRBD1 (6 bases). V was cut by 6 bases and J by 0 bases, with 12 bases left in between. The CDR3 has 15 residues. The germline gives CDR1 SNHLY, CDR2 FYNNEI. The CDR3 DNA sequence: TGTGCCAGCAGCCCGGACAGAAATAGCAATCAGCCCCAGCATTTT. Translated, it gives CASSPDRNSNQPQHF.

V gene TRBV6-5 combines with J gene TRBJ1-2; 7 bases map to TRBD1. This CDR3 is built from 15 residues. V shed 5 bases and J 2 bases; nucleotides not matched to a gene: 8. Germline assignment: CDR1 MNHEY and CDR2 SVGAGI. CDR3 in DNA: TGTGCCAGCAGTCTCCTTCGACAGGGAAACTATGGCTACACCTTC. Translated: CASSLLRQGNYGYTF.

The CDR3 sequence is CASSVTSGRYNEQFF. The CDR3 region has the DNA TGTGCCAGCAGCGTAACTAGCGGGAGGTACAATGAGCAGTTCTTC. The chain links TRBV5-5 to TRBJ2-1, with 12 bases that match TRBD2. CDR1 and CDR2 from the germline V gene are SGHKS and YYEKEE (reference sequence). CDR3 length: 15 residues. V shed 4 bases and J 4 bases; nucleotides not matched to a gene: 3.

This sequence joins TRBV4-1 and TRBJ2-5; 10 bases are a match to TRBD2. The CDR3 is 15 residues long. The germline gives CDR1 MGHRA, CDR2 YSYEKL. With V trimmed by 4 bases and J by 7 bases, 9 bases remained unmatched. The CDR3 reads CASSLSAGGPGTQYF. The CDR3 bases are TGCGCCAGCAGCCTCTCAGCGGGAGGGCCCGGGACCCAGTACTTC.

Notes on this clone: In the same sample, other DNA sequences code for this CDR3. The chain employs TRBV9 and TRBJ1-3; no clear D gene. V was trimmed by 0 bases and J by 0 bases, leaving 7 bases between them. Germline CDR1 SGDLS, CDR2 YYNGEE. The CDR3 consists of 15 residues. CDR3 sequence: CASSVGTISGNTIYF. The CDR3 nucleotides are TGTGCCAGCAGCGTAGGGACGATCTCTGGAAACACCATATATTTT.

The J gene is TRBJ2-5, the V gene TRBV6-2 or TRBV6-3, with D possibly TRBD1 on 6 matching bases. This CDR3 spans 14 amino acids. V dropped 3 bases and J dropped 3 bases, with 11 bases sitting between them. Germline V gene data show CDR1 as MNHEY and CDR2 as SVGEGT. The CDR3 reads CASSYLDRKETQYF. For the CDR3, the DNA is TGTGCCAGCAGTTATTTGGACAGAAAAGAGACCCAGTACTTC.

This CDR3 is CASRSTRSYEQYF. The CDR3 region has the DNA TGCGCCAGCAGATCGACTCGGTCCTACGAGCAGTACTTC. The rearrangement links TRBV5-1 to TRBJ2-7; D gene uncertain. Germline CDR1 is SGHRS and CDR2 is YFSETQ. The ends were cut back, 5 bases at V and 1 base at J, with 10 bases in the middle. CDR3 size: 13 residues.

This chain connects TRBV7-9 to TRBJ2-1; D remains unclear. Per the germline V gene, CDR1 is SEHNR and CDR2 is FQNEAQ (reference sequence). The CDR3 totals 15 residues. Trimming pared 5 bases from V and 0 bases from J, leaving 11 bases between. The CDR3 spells CASSRLSGSYNEQFF. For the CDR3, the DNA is TGTGCCAGCAGCCGCTTGTCAGGCTCCTACAATGAGCAGTTCTTC.

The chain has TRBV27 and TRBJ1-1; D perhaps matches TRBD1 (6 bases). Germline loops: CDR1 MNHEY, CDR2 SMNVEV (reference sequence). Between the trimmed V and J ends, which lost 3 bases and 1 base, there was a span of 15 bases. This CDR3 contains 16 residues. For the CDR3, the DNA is TGTGCCAGCAGTTTCATCCTCACAGGGAAGAACACTGAAGCTTTCTTT. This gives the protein CASSFILTGKNTEAFF.

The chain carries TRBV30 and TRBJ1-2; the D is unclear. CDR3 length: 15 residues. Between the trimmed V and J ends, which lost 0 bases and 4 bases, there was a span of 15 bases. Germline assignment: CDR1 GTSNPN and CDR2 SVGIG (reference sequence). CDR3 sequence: CAWSVAGSPSYGYTF. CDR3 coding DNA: TGTGCCTGGAGTGTAGCGGGGTCCCCATCCTATGGCTACACCTTC. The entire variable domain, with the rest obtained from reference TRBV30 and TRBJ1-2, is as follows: SQTIHQWPATLVQPVGSPLSLECTVEGTSNPNLYWYRQAAGRGLQLLFYSVGIGQISSEVPQNLSASRPQDRQFILSSKKLLLSDSGFYLCAWSVAGSPSYGYTFGSGTRLTVV.

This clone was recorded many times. The CDR3 protein is CASSLETGSNNSPLHF. As DNA, the CDR3 is TGTGCCAGCAGCTTGGAGACAGGGTCAAATAATTCACCCCTCCACTTT. The chain combines TRBV5-4 with TRBJ1-6; 7 bases fit TRBD1. Unmatched junction bases numbered 5, after V lost 0 bases and J lost 5 bases. This CDR3 contains 16 residues. Germline CDR1 is SGHNT and CDR2 is YYREEE (reference sequence).

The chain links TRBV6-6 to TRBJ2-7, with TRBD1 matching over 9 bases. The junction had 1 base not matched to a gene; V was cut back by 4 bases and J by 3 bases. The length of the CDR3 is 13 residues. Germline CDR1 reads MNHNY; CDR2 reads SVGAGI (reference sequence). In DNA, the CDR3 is TGTGCCAGCAGTTTGGGACAGGGCTACGAGCAGTACTTC. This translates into CASSLGQGYEQYF.

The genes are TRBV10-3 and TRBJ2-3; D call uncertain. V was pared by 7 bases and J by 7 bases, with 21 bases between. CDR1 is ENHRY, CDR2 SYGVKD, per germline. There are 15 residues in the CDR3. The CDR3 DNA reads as TGTGCCATCACCCAGCCTAGACCTCCCAATAATACGCAGTATTTT. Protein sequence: CAITQPRPPNNTQYF.

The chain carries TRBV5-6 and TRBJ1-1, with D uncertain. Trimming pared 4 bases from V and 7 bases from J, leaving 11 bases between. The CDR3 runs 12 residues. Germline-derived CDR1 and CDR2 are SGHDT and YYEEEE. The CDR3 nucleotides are TGTGCCAGCAGCCAAGGACGGTATGAAGCTTTCTTT. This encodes CASSQGRYEAFF.

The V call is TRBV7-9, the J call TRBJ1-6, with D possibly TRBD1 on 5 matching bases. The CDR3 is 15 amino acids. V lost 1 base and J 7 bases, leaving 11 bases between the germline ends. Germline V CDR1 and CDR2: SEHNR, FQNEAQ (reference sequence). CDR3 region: CASSLDGTENSPLHF. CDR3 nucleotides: TGTGCCAGCAGCTTAGATGGGACGGAGAATTCACCCCTCCACTTT.

CDR3 residues: CASSQPPVLYEQYF. CDR3 nucleotide sequence: TGTGCCAGCAGTCAACCCCCTGTTCTCTACGAGCAGTACTTC. The chain uses TRBV6-5 and TRBJ2-7; no firm D call. Germline CDR1 is MNHEY and CDR2 is SVGAGI. Trimming took 5 bases from V and 3 from J, leaving 14 bases between them. The CDR3 has 14 residues.

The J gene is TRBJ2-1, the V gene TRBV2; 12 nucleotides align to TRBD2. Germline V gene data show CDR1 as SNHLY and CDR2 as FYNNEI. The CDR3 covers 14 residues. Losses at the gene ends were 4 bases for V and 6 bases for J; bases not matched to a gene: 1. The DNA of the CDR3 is TGTGCCAGCAGTGCTAGCGGGAGGGTCAATGAGCAGTTCTTC. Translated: CASSASGRVNEQFF.

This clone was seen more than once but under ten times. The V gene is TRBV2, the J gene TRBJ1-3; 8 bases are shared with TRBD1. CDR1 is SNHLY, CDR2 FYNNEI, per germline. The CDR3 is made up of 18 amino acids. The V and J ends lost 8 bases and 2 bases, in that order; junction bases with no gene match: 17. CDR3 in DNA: TGTGCCAGCGTATACTCCGGGACAGGCTTTTCGGCTGGAAACACCATATATTTT. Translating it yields CASVYSGTGFSAGNTIYF.